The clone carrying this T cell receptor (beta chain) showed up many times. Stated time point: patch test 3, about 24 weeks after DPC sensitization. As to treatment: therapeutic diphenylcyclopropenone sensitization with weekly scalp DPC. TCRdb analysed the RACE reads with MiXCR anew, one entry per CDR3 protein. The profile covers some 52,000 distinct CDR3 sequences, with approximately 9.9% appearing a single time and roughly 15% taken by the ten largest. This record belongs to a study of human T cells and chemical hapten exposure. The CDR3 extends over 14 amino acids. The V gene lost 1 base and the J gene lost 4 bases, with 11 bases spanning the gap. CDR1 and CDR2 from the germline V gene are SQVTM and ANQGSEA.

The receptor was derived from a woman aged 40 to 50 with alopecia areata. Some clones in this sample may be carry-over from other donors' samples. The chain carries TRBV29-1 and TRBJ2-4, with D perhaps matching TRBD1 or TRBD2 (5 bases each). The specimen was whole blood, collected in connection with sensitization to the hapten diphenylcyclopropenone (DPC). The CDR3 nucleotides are TGCAGCGTTGAAGGGGGGAAGGGAAAAAACATTCAGTACTTC. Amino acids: CSVEGGKGKNIQYF.